The entry below gives a single TCR beta chain sequence along with its context. The data were taken from a study of blood T cell repertoires in COVID-19. V shed 3 bases, J shed 6 bases, and the junction held 5 bases outside the gene matches. The CDR3 sequence is 15 residues long. CDR1 and CDR2 from the germline V gene are MNHNS and SASEGT. Participants' own reports of clinical history determined their cohort assignment. Clones were sequenced by immunoSEQ multiplex PCR, and TCRdb holds only the in-frame ones, with some missing. Here the sample spans roughly 290,000 clones, 75% to 90% being singletons. The chain couples TRBV6-1 to TRBJ1-5, with 10 bases that match TRBD1. Sequencing input: PBMCs or T cells enriched from blood (not recorded which). The receptor was derived from a man aged 25-40 years who had recovered from COVID-19. The CDR3 loop reads CASSETGGVTQPQHF. The DNA of the CDR3 is TGTGCCAGCAGTGAGACAGGGGGCGTTACTCAGCCCCAGCATTTT.